This TCR beta chain derives from a study of beta chain features in type 1 diabetes. As every portion of the isolated RNA was reverse transcribed, the sequencing read expressed TCRB transcripts. Some clones are missing from TCRdb's copy, which holds only in-frame ones; the method was immunoSEQ multiplex PCR. The profile covers about 59,000 clones, with roughly three fifths appearing a single time and 2% to 2.5% taken by the ten largest. CDR3 length: 16 amino acids. V was clipped by 1 base and J by 2 bases, with 15 bases between them. Germline values: CDR1 LGHNA, CDR2 YSLEER. The genes are TRBV4-3 and TRBJ2-7; tentative D call: TRBD2 (6 bases). This receptor was taken from a woman between 18 and 29 years old in good health. Sample: Tregs from blood. The CDR3 sequence is CASSQGGTRSPYEQYF. Written as DNA, the CDR3 is TGCGCCAGCAGCCAAGGCGGGACCCGTAGTCCCTACGAGCAGTACTTC.